Listed below are T cell receptor beta chains from one sample, sequenced in a study of cytomegalovirus exposure and HLA in healthy donors. Assay: immunoSEQ multiplex PCR; the TCRdb copy retains only in-frame clones and omits some. The profile shows 200,000 to 300,000 clones, roughly four fifths of them singletons. Sequencing used PBMCs. These receptors all stem from a woman aged 40 to 50 in good health and CMV-seropositive. The CDR3 runs from the conserved cysteine through the conserved F or W. The order of the fields is V gene, J gene, CDR3 protein.

TRBV28	TRBJ2-3	CASSRQGSTDTQYF
TRBV6-5	TRBJ2-7	CASSYLTGGMYEQYF
TRBV21-1	TRBJ1-5	CASSKGVRDRGRLCRHF
TRBV10-2	TRBJ2-7	CASSPGTALYEQYF
TRBV7-6	TRBJ2-7	CASSPPGQEFGEQYF
TRBV5-6	TRBJ2-7	CASSQPGQGDNEQYF
TRBV6-5	TRBJ1-2	CASSPTGINYGYTF
TRBV4-3	TRBJ2-3	CASSQNPGNSVDTQYF
TRBV30	TRBJ1-2	CAWSVHGRVSYTF
TRBV5-8	TRBJ2-7	CASSFGQGLQYF
TRBV7-2	TRBJ2-5	CASSLVAGGPRLETQYF
TRBV21-1	TRBJ2-1	CASSSRWGGQGLHEQFF
TRBV5-6	TRBJ2-1	CASSLAGGPGNEQFF